Presented here are 20 T cell receptor beta chains from one specimen sequenced in a study of post-analysis software for immune sequencing data. The antigens for these receptors are not known. General study results and limits: Patients showed TRBV5-6, TRBV5-1 and TRBV20-1 among four to six TRBV segments more frequent than in controls.

Carried by the TCR beta cDNA libraries were unique molecular identifiers. One entry per CDR3 protein, called by TCRdb with MiXCR from the PCR reads. The data contain about 810,000 distinct CDR3 sequences, about 53% of them seen just once; the ten biggest clones take up 4.6%. Material for sequencing was blood. The origin of the receptors is a girl aged 5-17 years with multiple sclerosis.

V usage is TRBV28 and J usage is TRBJ1-1; the D is unclear. Germline loops: CDR1 MDHEN, CDR2 SYDVKM. The CDR3 is 14 amino acids. V lost 5 bases to trimming and J lost 1 base, with 11 bases between them. The CDR3 region is CASSPVRRNTEAFF. The CDR3 region has the DNA TGTGCCAGCAGTCCCGTAAGGAGGAACACTGAAGCTTTCTTT. Filled out from reference TRBV28 and TRBJ1-1, the complete variable domain reads DVKVTQSSRYLVKRTGEKVFLECVQDMDHENMFWYRQDPGLGLRLIYFSYDVKMKEKGDIPEGYSVSREKKERFSLILESASTNQTSMYLCASSPVRRNTEAFFGQGTRLTVV.

The chain couples TRBV24-1 to TRBJ2-1; the D call may be TRBD1 or TRBD2 (5 bases each). There are 16 residues in the CDR3. Per the germline V gene, CDR1 is KGHDR and CDR2 is SFDVKD. Deletions cut 4 bases from V and 0 bases from J, with 12 bases between. The CDR3 nucleotides are TGTGCCACCAGTGACGGGGACCATAGCTCCTACAATGAGCAGTTCTTC. It encodes CATSDGDHSSYNEQFF.

This clonotype has just one count. The chain combines TRBV20-1 with TRBJ2-7; D assignment may be TRBD1 or TRBD2 (5 bases each). V was cut by 0 bases and J by 6 bases, with 12 bases left in between. CDR1 and CDR2 from the germline V gene are DFQATT and SNEGSKA (reference sequence). The CDR3 runs to 13 residues. The CDR3 sequence is CSARDGTAREQYF. The DNA for the CDR3 is TGCAGTGCTAGAGACGGGACCGCGCGCGAGCAGTACTTC.

This clonotype was recorded only once. The chain couples TRBV20-1 to TRBJ2-3; the match to TRBD2 covers 7 bases. Germline values: CDR1 DFQATT, CDR2 SNEGSKA (reference sequence). Trimming cost V 0 bases and J 1 base; bases outside gene matches: 10. This CDR3 comprises 17 residues. This chain's CDR3 is CSARDVRESQGTDTQYF. The CDR3 DNA reads as TGCAGTGCTAGAGATGTGCGGGAGAGTCAGGGCACAGATACGCAGTATTTT.

The chain combines TRBV5-1 with TRBJ2-4; weak D call: TRBD1 (5 bases). Gene TRBJ2-7 matches the end of the DNA better, so the J call may be wrong. This CDR3 contains 15 residues. The germline V gene encodes CDR1 SGHRS and CDR2 YFSETQ. Here the CDR3 DNA reads TGCGCCAGCAGCCAGAGACCAGGGAAAACCTACGAGCAGTACTTC. Protein: CASSQRPGKTYEQYF.

The chain uses TRBV7-2 and TRBJ2-4; TRBD1 aligns across 9 bases. CDR1 is SGHTA, CDR2 FQGNSA, per germline. The V segment lost 6 bases and the J segment 13 bases; nucleotides outside the gene matches: 19. The CDR3 runs 16 residues. The CDR3 coding sequence is TGTGCCAGCAGGTCACCGGGACAGGGAAACTACAATGAGCAGTACTTC. It yields the protein CASRSPGQGNYNEQYF.

The chain employs TRBV4-1 and TRBJ1-1; D is uncertain. The CDR3 is 16 residues long. Germline values: CDR1 MGHRA, CDR2 YSYEKL. Trimming took 3 bases from V and 0 from J, leaving 14 bases between them. CDR3 nucleotides: TGCGCCAGCAGCCACCCACCCCGGGGATTGAACACTGAAGCTTTCTTT. This translates into CASSHPPRGLNTEAFF.

J is TRBJ2-4 and V is TRBV20-1, with D perhaps given as TRBD1 or TRBD2 (5 bases each). There are 14 residues in the CDR3. Germline lookup yields CDR1 DFQATT and CDR2 SNEGSKA (reference sequence). Deletions cut 6 bases from V and 3 bases from J, with 15 bases between. The CDR3 is CSAARGSVKNIQYF. The CDR3, as DNA: TGCAGTGCCGCGAGGGGATCGGTCAAAAACATTCAGTACTTC.

This chain joins TRBV4-2 and TRBJ1-1; D unclear. The CDR3 is 15 amino acids. Looked up from germline, CDR1 is LGHNA and CDR2 is YNFKEQ. The V end lost 1 base, the J end lost 1 base, and 10 bases lay between the germline ends. CDR3 residues: CASSQVGLPNTEAFF. For the CDR3, the DNA is TGTGCCAGCAGCCAAGTCGGCCTCCCGAACACTGAAGCTTTCTTT.

The rearrangement joins TRBV20-1 to TRBJ2-1, with 12 bases fitting TRBD2. CDR1 is DFQATT and CDR2 is SNEGSKA in the germline V gene (reference sequence). This CDR3 contains 15 residues. The trim removed 0 bases at V and 8 bases at J, leaving 5 bases unmatched. CDR3 DNA: TGCAGTGCTAGAGATAGTCTAGCGGGAGGGCATGAGCAGTTCTTC. Translating it yields CSARDSLAGGHEQFF.

V usage is TRBV7-2 and J usage is TRBJ2-5, with 10 bases matching TRBD1. Germline CDR1 SGHTA, CDR2 FQGNSA. Trimming at V came to 3 bases and at J to 7 bases, leaving 11 bases not matched to a gene. The CDR3 has 16 residues. CDR3 bases: TGTGCCAGCAGCTTCAACCGGGACAGGGGCCTAACGACCCAGTACTTC. Protein product: CASSFNRDRGLTTQYF.

The sample holds a few counts of this clonotype. This sequence joins TRBV20-1 and TRBJ2-3, with 7 positions matching TRBD2. V shed 6 bases and J 2 bases; nucleotides not matched to a gene: 17. The CDR3 length is 17 residues. Germline loops: CDR1 DFQATT, CDR2 SNEGSKA (reference sequence). CDR3 residues: CSAEPLGSSGYTDTQYF. The DNA of the CDR3 is TGCAGTGCCGAACCCCTCGGGAGTAGCGGGTACACAGATACGCAGTATTTT.

This clonotype was observed a handful of times. The J gene is TRBJ2-7, the V gene TRBV29-1; D is possibly TRBD1 (6 bases). Germline lookup yields CDR1 SQVTM and CDR2 ANQGSEA. Trimming pared 6 bases from V and 3 bases from J, leaving 15 bases between. The CDR3 loop spans 13 amino acids. The CDR3 region is CSVNSGTNYEQYF. The DNA for the CDR3 is TGCAGCGTCAACTCCGGGACAAACTACGAGCAGTACTTC.

This clonotype was found a few times. This rearrangement joins TRBV20-1 to TRBJ2-5, with 8 bases lining up with TRBD1. Germline values: CDR1 DFQATT, CDR2 SNEGSKA (reference sequence). J gave up 4 bases and V 3 bases, and 10 bases lay outside the gene matches. This CDR3 has 15 residues. CDR3 amino acids: CSASPLTGAGETQYF. In nucleotides, the CDR3 is TGCAGTGCTAGCCCTTTGACAGGGGCCGGAGAGACCCAGTACTTC.

The chain carries TRBV5-1 and TRBJ1-1; D ambiguous. Germline V CDR1 and CDR2: SGHRS, YFSETQ. V lost 0 bases, J lost 1 base, and 10 bases lay in between. This CDR3 spans 15 amino acids. CDR3 loop: CASSLGPLKNTEAFF. CDR3 DNA: TGCGCCAGCAGCTTGGGCCCCCTAAAGAACACTGAAGCTTTCTTT.

This chain uses TRBV7-3 with TRBJ2-7, with 10 bases that match TRBD2. After removal of 2 bases from V and 5 bases from J, the junction contained 6 bases not matched to a gene. This CDR3 has 15 residues. Per germline, CDR1 SGHTA and CDR2 FQGTGA. In DNA, the CDR3 is TGTGCCAGCAGCTTAGGGCGACTAGCGGGCGACGAGCAGTACTTC. It yields the protein CASSLGRLAGDEQYF.

This clonotype was observed a few times. The genes are TRBV10-3 and TRBJ2-1; the match to TRBD2 covers 9 bases. V dropped 4 bases and J dropped 9; count of bases not matched to a gene: 7. CDR1 and CDR2 from the germline V gene are ENHRY and SYGVKD. CDR3 size: 14 residues. The chain's CDR3 is CAISGVAGAVEQFF. The CDR3 region has the DNA TGTGCCATCAGTGGGGTAGCGGGAGCGGTTGAGCAGTTCTTC.

The rearrangement links TRBV29-1 to TRBJ2-1; D gene unclear. V lost 4 bases and J lost 6, with 16 bases in between. The CDR3 is 14 amino acids. Germline assignment: CDR1 SQVTM and CDR2 ANQGSEA. Here the CDR3 reads CSVVGYRVGNEQFF. The CDR3 DNA sequence: TGCAGCGTTGTCGGTTATAGGGTAGGCAATGAGCAGTTCTTC.

This rearrangement joins TRBV4-1 to TRBJ1-6, with TRBD1 matching over 11 bases. The CDR3 spans 14 residues. Germline V lookup: CDR1 MGHRA, CDR2 YSYEKL. With V trimmed by 5 bases and J by 10 bases, 4 bases remained unmatched. CDR3 nucleotides: TGCGCCAGCAGCTCGGACAGGGGGCTATCACCCCTCCACTTT. It codes for CASSSDRGLSPLHF.

CDR3 nucleotides: TGTGCCAGCAGCTTGGGGGAGTTTCCCCTCGATGAGCAGTTCTTC. This encodes CASSLGEFPLDEQFF. This chain connects TRBV5-5 to TRBJ2-1, with D perhaps TRBD2 (5 bases). CDR3 length: 15 amino acids. Germline values: CDR1 SGHKS, CDR2 YYEKEE (reference sequence). Between the trimmed V and J ends, which lost 0 bases and 8 bases, there was a span of 15 bases.